This T cell receptor (beta chain) was sequenced in a study of T cell repertoires in cytomegalovirus infection. About the research overall: Peptides in the study included HLA-C-restricted and HLA-B-restricted CMV epitopes. CMV infection together with matching HLA type was indicated by public TCR beta signatures. Findings of the study overall: Summed frequency of shared TCR beta families picked out CMV carriers who also had the relevant HLA. Across the ex vivo response, the dominant clonotypes were HLA-C-restricted CMV-specific TCR beta clonotypes.

About this clonotype: The antigen is not known.

CDR3 length: 12 amino acids. V was pared by 3 bases and J by 7 bases, with 9 bases between. Germline-derived CDR1 and CDR2 are MNHEY and SMNVEV (reference sequence). From the reads, TCRdb called clonotypes with MiXCR, one entry per CDR3 protein. The sample carries 60,000 to 75,000 distinct CDR3 sequences, under 30% recorded once. The V call is TRBV27, the J call TRBJ1-2, with D unclear. The TCR sequence derives from a human donor in good health (CMV status not recorded). Some clones in this sample may be carry-over from other donors' samples. This sample comprised CD8+ T cells from cultured PBMCs, obtained from culture after CMV antigen stimulation. CDR3 coding DNA: TGTGCCAGCAGTTTTAAAGGCGGTGGCTACACCTTC. It codes for CASSFKGGGYTF.